What follows are 17 T cell receptor beta chains derived from one specimen sequenced in a study of blood T cell repertoires in COVID-19. Libraries were prepared by immunoSEQ multiplex PCR; TCRdb keeps only in-frame clonotypes and omits some of them. The sample records tens of thousands of clones, about 89% being singletons. Sequenced: peripheral blood. Source of these receptors: a woman aged 55-69 years with active COVID-19.

The chain recombines TRBV20-1 with TRBJ2-1; D remains unclear. V was pared by 3 bases and J by 6 bases, with 6 bases between. The CDR3 is made up of 11 amino acids. Per the germline V gene, CDR1 is DFQATT and CDR2 is SNEGSKA (reference sequence). Here the CDR3 reads CSASRGNEQFF. The DNA of the CDR3 is TGCAGTGCTAGTAGAGGCAATGAGCAGTTCTTC.

The chain links TRBV2 to TRBJ2-7; TRBD1 matches 7 bases. The CDR3 has 14 residues. Trimming cost V 5 bases and J 2 bases; bases outside gene matches: 6. The germline V gene has CDR1 SNHLY and CDR2 FYNNEI. CDR3 bases: TGTGCCAGCAGTCGACAGGGTATTACCTACGAGCAGTACTTC. Its translation: CASSRQGITYEQYF.

A single count supports this clone. Other DNA sequences in this specimen translate into the identical CDR3. V and J are TRBV20-1 and TRBJ2-7; D possibly corresponds to TRBD1 (5 bases). Germline V gene lookup returns CDR1 DFQATT and CDR2 SNEGSKA (reference sequence). CDR3 size: 11 residues. V lost 6 bases and J lost 3, with 9 bases in between. This CDR3 reads CSAADSYEQYF. For the CDR3, the DNA is TGCAGTGCGGCCGACAGCTACGAGCAGTACTTC.

The CDR3 loop reads CASSLDWDSYNNEQFF. CDR3 bases: TGTGCCAGCAGCTTAGATTGGGACAGCTATAACAATGAGCAGTTCTTC. The rearrangement joins TRBV7-3 to TRBJ2-1; 7 nucleotides agree with TRBD1. Looked up from germline, CDR1 is SGHTA and CDR2 is FQGTGA. V gave up 2 bases and J gave up 5 bases; unmatched junction bases: 9. The CDR3 loop spans 16 amino acids.

The J gene is TRBJ1-3, the V gene TRBV19; TRBD1 agrees at 11 bases. Trimming cost V 6 bases and J 5 bases; bases outside gene matches: 12. CDR3 length equals 17 residues. In germline, CDR1 is LNHDA, CDR2 SQIVND (reference sequence). CDR3 DNA sequence: TGTGCCAGTAGCATCAGGACAGGGGGCGTGCAAAGAAACACCATATATTTT. Protein product: CASSIRTGGVQRNTIYF.

This clone appeared once. The rearrangement links TRBV5-5 to TRBJ1-3, with D maybe TRBD1 (6 bases). The CDR3 contains 16 residues. Germline V gene data show CDR1 as SGHKS and CDR2 as YYEKEE (reference sequence). V dropped 5 bases and J dropped 1 base, with 16 bases sitting between them. The CDR3 sequence: CASRPGGGLSGNTIYF. The DNA for the CDR3 is TGTGCCAGCAGGCCCGGGGGGGGGCTGTCTGGAAACACCATATATTTT.

V gene TRBV6-6 combines with J gene TRBJ2-1, with a tentative D call TRBD2 (6 bases). Germline V gene sequence: CDR1 MNHNY, CDR2 SVGAGI (reference sequence). The CDR3 has 14 amino acids. Trimming took off 7 bases at V and 9 bases at J, with 19 bases between the two ends. CDR3 bases: TGTGCCAGCACCACGGGTGGGGGGTATGGTGAGCAGTTCTTC. Amino acid sequence: CASTTGGGYGEQFF.

This clone was detected only once. This chain links TRBV4-3 with TRBJ2-7; 8 positions agree with TRBD1. CDR1 is LGHNA, CDR2 YSLEER, per germline. V shed 4 bases and J 4 bases; nucleotides not matched to a gene: 9. This CDR3 region has 15 residues. The CDR3 is CASSLGEQGAYEQYF. CDR3 bases: TGCGCCAGCAGCCTCGGGGAGCAGGGGGCGTACGAGCAGTACTTC.

The V gene is TRBV9, the J gene TRBJ2-7; 10 nucleotides match TRBD1. Germline V gene lookup returns CDR1 SGDLS and CDR2 YYNGEE. CDR3 length: 14 amino acids. The V gene end was trimmed by 3 bases and the J gene end by 3 bases; junction bases not matched to a gene: 3. CDR3 sequence reads: CASSAGTGDYEQYF. CDR3 sequence (DNA): TGTGCCAGCAGCGCCGGGACAGGGGACTACGAGCAGTACTTC.

The rearrangement joins TRBV3-1 (or the pseudogene TRBV3-2) to TRBJ2-1; D is possibly TRBD2 (5 bases). V shed 1 base and J shed 4 bases, with 8 bases lying between them. Germline lookup yields CDR1 LGHDT and CDR2 YNNKEL (reference sequence). There are 14 residues in the CDR3. The CDR3 here is CASSQASRYNEQFF. CDR3 DNA sequence: TGTGCCAGCAGCCAAGCTAGCCGATACAATGAGCAGTTCTTC.

This chain uses TRBV9 with TRBJ1-2; D remains unclear. The CDR3 extends over 11 amino acids. Trimming took 5 bases from V and 11 from J, leaving 13 bases between them. CDR1 is SGDLS, CDR2 YYNGEE, per germline. In DNA, the CDR3 is TGTGCCAGCAGTCTCCTAAGCGGGTACACCTTC. Residues: CASSLLSGYTF.

The J gene is TRBJ2-4, the V gene TRBV9; 15 bases fit TRBD2. Trimming took 3 bases from V and 8 from J; bases not matched to a gene: 9. The CDR3 is 17 amino acids. CDR1 SGDLS and CDR2 YYNGEE come from the germline V gene. The chain's CDR3 is CASSDGTSGGPWDIQYF. The DNA of the CDR3 is TGTGCCAGCAGCGATGGGACTAGCGGGGGGCCTTGGGACATTCAGTACTTC.

The chain couples TRBV6-2 or TRBV6-3 to TRBJ2-3; 12 bases fit TRBD2. V lost 2 bases, J lost 0 bases, and 12 bases stayed unmatched. The CDR3 has 20 residues. Germline V lookup: CDR1 MNHEY, CDR2 SVGEGT. In DNA, the CDR3 is TGTGCCAGCAGTTACCCCTTCACTAGCGGGGGGCCTAGCAGCACAGATACGCAGTATTTT. Translating it yields CASSYPFTSGGPSSTDTQYF.

V gene TRBV11-2 combines with J gene TRBJ1-5; 7 bases fit TRBD1. Germline V gene data show CDR1 as SGHAT and CDR2 as FQNNGV. The CDR3 sequence is 15 residues long. Trimming cost V 5 bases and J 1 base; bases outside gene matches: 5. DNA of the CDR3: TGTGCCAGCAGCCCAGTAGGGGGCAGCAATCAGCCCCAGCATTTT. This encodes CASSPVGGSNQPQHF.

The chain employs TRBV4-3 and TRBJ1-1; D is perhaps TRBD1 (6 bases). The CDR3 has 13 residues. Trimming took 0 bases from V and 8 from J, leaving 10 bases between them. Germline assignment: CDR1 LGHNA and CDR2 YSLEER. The CDR3 DNA reads as TGCGCCAGCAGCCAAGATTGGGGGCTAGAAGCTTTCTTT. It codes for CASSQDWGLEAFF.

The rearrangement uses TRBV6-1 and TRBJ2-2, with D uncertain. The CDR3 spans 12 residues. Germline assignment: CDR1 MNHNS and CDR2 SASEGT. V dropped 2 bases and J dropped 5 bases, with 3 bases sitting between them. The CDR3 region is CASSESTGELFF. In DNA, the CDR3 is TGTGCCAGCAGTGAATCGACCGGGGAGCTGTTTTTT.

The chain joins TRBV6-2 or TRBV6-3 to TRBJ2-3; D unresolved. The germline CDR1 and CDR2 sequences are MNHEY and SVGEGT. CDR3 length: 15 residues. V lost 1 base to trimming and J lost 0 bases, with 8 bases between them. CDR3 nucleotide sequence: TGTGCCAGCAGTTACTGGCCGGGTAGCACAGATACGCAGTATTTT. Amino acid sequence: CASSYWPGSTDTQYF.